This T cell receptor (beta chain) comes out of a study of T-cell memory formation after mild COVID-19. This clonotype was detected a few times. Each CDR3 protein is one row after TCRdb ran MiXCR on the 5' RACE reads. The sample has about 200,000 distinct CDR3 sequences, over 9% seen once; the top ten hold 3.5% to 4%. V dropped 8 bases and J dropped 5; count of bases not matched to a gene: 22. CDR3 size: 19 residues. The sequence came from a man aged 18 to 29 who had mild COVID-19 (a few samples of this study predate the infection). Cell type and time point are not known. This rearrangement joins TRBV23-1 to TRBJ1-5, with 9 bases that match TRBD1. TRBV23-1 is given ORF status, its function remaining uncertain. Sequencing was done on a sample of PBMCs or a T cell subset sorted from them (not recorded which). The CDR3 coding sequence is TGCGCCAGCGGGGGGACAGGGTCGCCCTGCGGGGTTAAGGATCAGCCCCAGCATTTT. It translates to CASGGTGSPCGVKDQPQHF.